The 19 T cell receptor beta chains below come from one sample, sequenced in a study of T cell responses to AZD1222 COVID-19 vaccine. Generated by immunoSEQ multiplex PCR, the TCRdb table keeps only in-frame clones and is missing some. The table lists 150,000 to 160,000 clones, less than 95% of them singletons. This specimen was peripheral blood, taken on day 0 of AZD1222 vaccination. These receptors all stem from an adult in good health.

The chain carries TRBV28 and TRBJ1-3; no clear D. Per the germline V gene, CDR1 is MDHEN and CDR2 is SYDVKM. The CDR3 covers 14 residues. Trimming took off 7 bases at V and 2 bases at J, with 12 bases between the two ends. DNA of the CDR3: TGTGCCAGCATTCGGCGGCAGCCTGGAAACACCATATATTTT. Protein: CASIRRQPGNTIYF.

The chain links TRBV6-5 to TRBJ1-2, with a tentative D call TRBD1 (5 bases). The germline gives CDR1 MNHEY, CDR2 SVGAGI. The CDR3 runs to 15 residues. Trimming took off 2 bases at V and 2 bases at J, with 12 bases between the two ends. The DNA of the CDR3 is TGTGCCAGCAGTTACGTGGGAGAGGGGAACTATGGCTACACCTTC. This gives the protein CASSYVGEGNYGYTF.

The genes are TRBV18 and TRBJ2-5; TRBD2 aligns across 7 bases. The germline V gene has CDR1 KGHSH and CDR2 LQKENI. This CDR3 is built from 13 residues. V shed 3 bases and J 7 bases; nucleotides not matched to a gene: 5. The CDR3 loop is CASSPGLGGTQYF. The CDR3, as DNA: TGTGCCAGCTCACCTGGACTAGGCGGGACCCAGTACTTC.

The J gene is TRBJ1-2, the V gene TRBV7-2; D uncertain. V lost 5 bases, J lost 9 bases, and 13 bases lay in between. This CDR3 spans 12 amino acids. Looked up from germline, CDR1 is SGHTA and CDR2 is FQGNSA. CDR3 nucleotides: TGTGCCAGCAGCCCCCAGCGATTTAGCTACACCTTC. It yields the protein CASSPQRFSYTF.

The rearrangement links TRBV5-6 to TRBJ1-1; D remains ambiguous. The V end was cut by 2 bases, the J end by 3 bases, with 11 bases between. Germline loops: CDR1 SGHDT, CDR2 YYEEEE. The CDR3 covers 14 residues. The CDR3 loop is CASSFQGSDTEAFF. CDR3 sequence (DNA): TGTGCCAGCAGCTTCCAAGGGAGCGACACTGAAGCTTTCTTT. The entire variable domain, with the rest obtained from reference TRBV5-6 and TRBJ1-1, is as follows: DAGVTQSPTHLIKTRGQQVTLRCSPKSGHDTVSWYQQALGQGPQFIFQYYEEEERQRGNFPDRFSGHQFPNYSSELNVNALLLGDSALYLCASSFQGSDTEAFFGQGTRLTVV.

The V gene is TRBV11-1, the J gene TRBJ2-1; no definite D call. Germline CDR1 SGHAT, CDR2 FQDESV (reference sequence). The CDR3 is 12 residues long. The V gene lost 3 bases and the J gene lost 6 bases, with 6 bases spanning the gap. In DNA form, the CDR3 reads TGTGCCAGCAGCTTGAAGGGCAATGAGCAGTTCTTC. Protein sequence: CASSLKGNEQFF.

J is TRBJ1-6 and V is TRBV27, with 11 bases fitting TRBD1. The length of the CDR3 is 15 residues. Germline lookup yields CDR1 MNHEY and CDR2 SMNVEV (reference sequence). V gave up 2 bases and J gave up 9 bases; unmatched junction bases: 3. As DNA, the CDR3 is TGTGCCAGCAGTTTAGGGACAGGGGGTAGTTCACCCCTCCACTTT. Protein product: CASSLGTGGSSPLHF.

This clone was seen once. The chain joins TRBV18 to TRBJ2-7, with 8 bases matching TRBD1. The CDR3 contains 14 residues. Germline V CDR1 and CDR2: KGHSH, LQKENI. V was clipped by 5 bases and J by 0 bases; unmatched bases: 3. CDR3 region: CASSSGQGSYEQYF. The DNA of the CDR3 is TGTGCCAGCTCATCCGGACAGGGCTCCTACGAGCAGTACTTC. The whole variable domain, filled in from reference TRBV18 and TRBJ2-7, reads NAGVMQNPRHLVRRRGQEARLRCSPMKGHSHVYWYRQLPEEGLKFMVYLQKENIIDESGMPKERFSAEFPKEGPSILRIQQVVRGDSAAYFCASSSGQGSYEQYFGPGTRLTVT.

The rearrangement uses TRBV7-9 and TRBJ2-5, with D unresolved. This CDR3 is 17 amino acids long. Trimming took 1 base from V and 1 from J, leaving 16 bases between them. Per the germline V gene, CDR1 is SEHNR and CDR2 is FQNEAQ (reference sequence). In nucleotides, the CDR3 is TGTGCCAGCAGCTTAGTTCCAGGACGGGTCGGCCAAGAGACCCAGTACTTC. It codes for CASSLVPGRVGQETQYF.

The CDR3 DNA sequence: TGCAGCGCCGTCCCCCGGGGGCTGTTCTCGCAGTATTTT. Translation gives CSAVPRGLFSQYF. This chain joins TRBV29-1 and TRBJ2-3; D assignment may be TRBD1 or TRBD2 (6 bases each). CDR3 length: 13 residues. Trimming removed 7 bases from V and 10 bases from J, with 21 bases in between. Germline CDR1 reads SQVTM; CDR2 reads ANQGSEA.

In its sample, this clone was seen a few times. The chain uses TRBV7-9 and TRBJ2-7; 9 nucleotides align to TRBD1. The CDR3 has 14 residues. The V gene end was trimmed by 5 bases and the J gene end by 6 bases; junction bases not matched to a gene: 8. Germline loops: CDR1 SEHNR, CDR2 FQNEAQ (reference sequence). This CDR3 is CASSPRDREPEQYF. The CDR3 bases are TGTGCCAGCAGCCCCCGGGACAGGGAACCCGAGCAGTACTTC.

J is TRBJ1-5 and V is TRBV19; D not resolved. With 0 bases removed from V and 0 bases from J, the gap between germline ends came to 9 bases. Per germline, CDR1 LNHDA and CDR2 SQIVND (reference sequence). There are 16 residues in the CDR3. The CDR3 sequence is CASSIDRPVSNQPQHF. In nucleotides, the CDR3 is TGTGCCAGTAGTATAGATCGACCTGTTAGCAATCAGCCCCAGCATTTT.

The rearrangement uses TRBV28 and TRBJ1-2; D gene unclear. The CDR3 runs to 14 residues. With 5 bases removed from V and 5 bases from J, the gap between germline ends came to 15 bases. Germline V CDR1 and CDR2: MDHEN, SYDVKM. CDR3 amino acids: CASSGPAARYGYTF. The DNA of the CDR3 is TGTGCCAGCAGTGGGCCGGCAGCCCGTTATGGCTACACCTTC.

This clone is labeled large. CDR3 bases: TGCAGTGCTAGTTCGGGGACTAGCGGATATGAGCAGTTCTTC. Its translation is CSASSGTSGYEQFF. The J gene is TRBJ2-1, the V gene TRBV20-1; 11 bases fit TRBD2. With 3 bases clipped from V and 8 bases from J, the junction kept 6 bases outside the gene matches. Germline CDR1 DFQATT, CDR2 SNEGSKA (reference sequence). The CDR3 covers 14 residues.

The genes are TRBV28 and TRBJ2-1; 7 bases align to TRBD2. The junction had 17 bases not matched to a gene; V was cut back by 6 bases and J by 6 bases. Germline lookup yields CDR1 MDHEN and CDR2 SYDVKM. This CDR3 is built from 17 residues. For the CDR3, the DNA is TGTGCCAGCAGGGATGCTAGCGGCGAGGGCCTGACCAATGAGCAGTTCTTC. It translates to CASRDASGEGLTNEQFF.

In the case of this clone: This sample includes further DNA sequences coding for the same CDR3. The J gene is TRBJ1-1, the V gene TRBV29-1; D unclear. The V gene lost 6 bases and the J gene lost 1 base, with 6 bases spanning the gap. Looked up from germline, CDR1 is SQVTM and CDR2 is ANQGSEA. The CDR3 is 11 residues long. In nucleotides, the CDR3 is TGCAGCGTAGCCAGGAACACTGAAGCTTTCTTT. This encodes CSVARNTEAFF.

This clone was detected only a few times. This chain connects TRBV7-9 to TRBJ2-7; unclear D gene. Trimming shortened V by 1 base and J by 6 bases, and 13 bases separated the two germline ends. The CDR3 is made up of 14 amino acids. Germline-derived CDR1 and CDR2 are SEHNR and FQNEAQ (reference sequence). This chain's CDR3 is CASSLEGYSSEQYF. CDR3 coding DNA: TGTGCCAGCAGCTTAGAAGGGTACAGCTCCGAGCAGTACTTC. Drawing the rest from reference TRBV7-9 and TRBJ2-7, the complete variable domain is DTGVSQNPRHKITKRGQNVTFRCDPISEHNRLYWYRQTLGQGPEFLTYFQNEAQLEKSRLLSDRFSAERPKGSFSTLEIQRTEQGDSAMYLCASSLEGYSSEQYFGPGTRLTVT.

This chain links TRBV28 with TRBJ2-1; 12 nucleotides align to TRBD2. The CDR3 has 16 residues. Unmatched junction bases numbered 5, after V lost 4 bases and J lost 4 bases. Germline CDR1 reads MDHEN; CDR2 reads SYDVKM. CDR3: CASSSATSGGYNEQFF. The CDR3 nucleotides are TGTGCCAGCAGTTCAGCAACTAGCGGGGGGTACAATGAGCAGTTCTTC.

The chain employs TRBV2 and TRBJ2-1, with D unclear. The CDR3 loop spans 13 amino acids. The V gene's germline CDR1 is SNHLY and CDR2 FYNNEI. Trimming pared 1 base from V and 5 bases from J, leaving 6 bases between. As DNA, the CDR3 is TGTGCCAGCAGTGAAGACTTCAACAATGAGCAGTTCTTC. It specifies CASSEDFNNEQFF.